The present entry profiles one TCR beta chain with its context. These data belong to a study of cytomegalovirus exposure and HLA in healthy donors. The germline V gene encodes CDR1 SGHTS and CDR2 YDEGEE. The trim removed 4 bases at V and 6 bases at J, leaving 4 bases unmatched. The CDR3 covers 14 residues. The PCR contained 60 Vbeta and 13 Jbeta primers. Data came from immunoSEQ multiplex PCR; TCRdb stores just in-frame clones and leaves some out. The sample shows 200,000 to 250,000 clones, around four fifths of them seen only once. The chain has TRBV5-8 and TRBJ1-4; 9 positions agree with TRBD1. The TCR was taken from a boy aged 10-17 years in good health and CMV-seronegative. Material: PBMCs. The DNA of the CDR3 is TGTGCCAGCAGCGATAGGACAGGGGATGAAAAACTGTTTTTT. It encodes CASSDRTGDEKLFF.